Shown below are 3 T cell receptor beta chains from a single sample sequenced in a study of blood T cells in healthy people across ages (dated by TCRdb to between 2014 and 2017). Library method: 5' RACE. The instrument was an Illumina HiSeq 2500. The second PCR ran for about 6 to 12 cycles and used a J-beta primer mix along with a sample-barcoded 5' primer. TCRdb reran the public reads through fastp at Q25 and MiXCR, keeping productive beta chains. Every entry covers one CDR3 protein and lists the most common genes and DNA from its rows. For this sample there are about 510,000 distinct CDR3 sequences; around 27% appear just once. The top ten clonotypes cover about 3.9% of the sample. These same records also appear under a second study, on T cells of mothers and their children.

Sequences were obtained from blood. The receptor source for this set is a boy between 2 and 15 years old in good health.

The rearrangement links TRBV9 to TRBJ2-1; 9 positions agree with TRBD1. Unmatched junction bases numbered 10, after V lost 3 bases and J lost 3 bases. CDR3 length: 17 residues. CDR1 and CDR2 (germline): SGDLS, YYNGEE. DNA of the CDR3: TGTGCCAGCAGCGCAGGACAGGGGAGGGGGATCTACAATGAGCAGTTCTTC. Protein sequence: CASSAGQGRGIYNEQFF.

This clonotype occurred a few times. The V and J genes are TRBV29-1 and TRBJ2-2; D gene uncertain. CDR1 and CDR2 (germline): SQVTM, ANQGSEA. This CDR3 has 12 residues. Trimming removed 5 bases from V and 0 bases from J, with 4 bases in between. The DNA of the CDR3 is TGCAGCGTTTTAGCGAACACCGGGGAGCTGTTTTTT. Residues: CSVLANTGELFF.

In this sample, this clonotype turned up many times. CDR3 bases: TGTGCCAGCAGAGACCAAGAGACCCAGTACTTC. Protein product: CASRDQETQYF. The chain combines TRBV12-3 or TRBV12-4 with TRBJ2-5; no clear D gene. The ends were cut back, 6 bases at V and 0 bases at J, with 2 bases in the middle. This CDR3 region has 11 residues.